This T cell receptor beta chain emerged from a study of vaccination and CD4 T cells after COVID-19. At the level of the study: The authors used overlapping spike peptides from SARS-CoV-2, HCoV-NL63, HCoV-OC43 and HCoV-229E to stimulate cells.

Note on this clonotype: The antigen is unknown.

Cultured CD4+ T-cell DNA underwent Oncomine TCR Beta short-read sequencing. TCRdb ran MiXCR on the PCR reads and lists one entry per CDR3 protein. The sample includes about 19,000 distinct CDR3 sequences, 48% of them seen just once. The treatment here: approximately 10-day PBMC culture with coronavirus spike peptide pools or control peptides (ViraFEST assay). TCRs were sequenced by ViraFEST after antigen-specific T cells had been expanded with peptide pools. Positive PCR results dated from March to December 2020, before the US Alpha, Beta and Delta variants. From germline, CDR1 is MNHNS and CDR2 SASEGT. There are 13 residues in the CDR3. The V end lost 3 bases, the J end lost 5 bases, and 10 bases lay between the germline ends.

The sample was CD4+ T cells from blood, cultured in vitro, taken after SARS-CoV-2 vaccination. The chain has TRBV6-1 and TRBJ1-2, with D uncertain. This receptor was obtained from a human donor who had recovered from COVID-19. CDR3 sequence reads: CASSDPRAYGYTF. The DNA for the CDR3 is TGTGCCAGCAGTGACCCACGGGCTTATGGCTACACCTTC.